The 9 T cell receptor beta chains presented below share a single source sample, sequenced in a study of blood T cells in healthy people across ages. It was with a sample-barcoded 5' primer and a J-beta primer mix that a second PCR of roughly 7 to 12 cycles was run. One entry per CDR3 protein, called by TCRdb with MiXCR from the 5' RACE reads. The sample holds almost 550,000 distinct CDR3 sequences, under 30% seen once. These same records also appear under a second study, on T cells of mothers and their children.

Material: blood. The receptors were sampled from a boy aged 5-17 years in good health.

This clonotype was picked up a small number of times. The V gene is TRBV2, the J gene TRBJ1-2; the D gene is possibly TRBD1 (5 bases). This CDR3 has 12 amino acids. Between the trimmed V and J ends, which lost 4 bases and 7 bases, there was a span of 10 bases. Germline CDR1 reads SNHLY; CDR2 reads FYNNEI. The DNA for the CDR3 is TGTGCCAGCAGTGGGGGGAGTGGTGGCTACACCTTC. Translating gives CASSGGSGGYTF.

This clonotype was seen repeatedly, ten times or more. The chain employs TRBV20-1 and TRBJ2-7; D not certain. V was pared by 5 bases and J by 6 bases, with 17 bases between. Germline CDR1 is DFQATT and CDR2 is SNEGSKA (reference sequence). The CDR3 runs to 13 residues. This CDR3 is CSAPKGPRSEQYF. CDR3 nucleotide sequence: TGCAGTGCTCCAAAAGGGCCAAGATCCGAGCAGTACTTC.

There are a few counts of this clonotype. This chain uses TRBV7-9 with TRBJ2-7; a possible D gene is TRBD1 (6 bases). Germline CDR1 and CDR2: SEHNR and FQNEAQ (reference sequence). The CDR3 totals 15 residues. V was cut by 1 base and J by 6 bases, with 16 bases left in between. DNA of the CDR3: TGTGCCAGCAGCTTAGGCGACAGGTTATATACCGAGCAGTACTTC. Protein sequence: CASSLGDRLYTEQYF.

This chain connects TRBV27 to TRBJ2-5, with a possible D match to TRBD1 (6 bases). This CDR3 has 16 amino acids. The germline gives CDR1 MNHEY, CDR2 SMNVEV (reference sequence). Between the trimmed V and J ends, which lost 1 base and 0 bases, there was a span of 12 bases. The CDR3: CASSLLQGEYQETQYF. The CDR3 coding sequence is TGTGCCAGCAGTTTATTACAGGGAGAATACCAAGAGACCCAGTACTTC.

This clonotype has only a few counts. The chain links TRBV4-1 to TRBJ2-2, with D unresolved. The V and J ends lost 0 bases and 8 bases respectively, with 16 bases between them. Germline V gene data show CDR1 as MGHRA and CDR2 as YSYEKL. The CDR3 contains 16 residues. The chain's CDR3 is CASSQDGTAQPGELFF. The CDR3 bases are TGCGCCAGCAGCCAAGATGGTACAGCGCAGCCAGGGGAGCTGTTTTTT.

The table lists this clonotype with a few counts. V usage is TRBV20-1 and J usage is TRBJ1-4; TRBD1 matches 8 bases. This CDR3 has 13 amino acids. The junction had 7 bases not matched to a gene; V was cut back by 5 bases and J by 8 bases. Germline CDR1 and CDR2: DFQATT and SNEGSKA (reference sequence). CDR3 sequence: CSASTGGGEKLFF. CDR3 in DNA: TGCAGTGCTTCTACAGGGGGGGGCGAAAAACTGTTTTTT.

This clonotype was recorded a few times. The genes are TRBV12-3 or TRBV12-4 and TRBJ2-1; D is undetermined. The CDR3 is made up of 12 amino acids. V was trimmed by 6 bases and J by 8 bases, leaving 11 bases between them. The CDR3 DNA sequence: TGTGCCAGCAGCCCAGATAAGCATGAGCAGTTCTTC. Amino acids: CASSPDKHEQFF.

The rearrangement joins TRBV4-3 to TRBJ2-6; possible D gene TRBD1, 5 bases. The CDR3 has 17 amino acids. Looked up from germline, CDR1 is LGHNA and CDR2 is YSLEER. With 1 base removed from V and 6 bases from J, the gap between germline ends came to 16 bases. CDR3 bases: TGCGCCAGCAGCCAAGGGGGCCCGGCGATTGAGGCCAACGTCCTGACTTTC. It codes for CASSQGGPAIEANVLTF.

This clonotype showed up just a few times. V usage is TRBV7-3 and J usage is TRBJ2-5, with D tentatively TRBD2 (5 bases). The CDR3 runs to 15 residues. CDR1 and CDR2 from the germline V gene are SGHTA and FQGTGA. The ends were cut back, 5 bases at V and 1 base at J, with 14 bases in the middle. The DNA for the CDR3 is TGTGCCAGCAGCCCCGGGGTGGAATCCCAAGAGACCCAGTACTTC. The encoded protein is CASSPGVESQETQYF.